This is a list of T cell receptor beta chains from one sample in a study of neurological immune-mediated disorders. TCRdb processed the 5' RACE reads anew with MiXCR; each CDR3 protein has one entry. This sample yields about 46,000 distinct CDR3 sequences, of which over 9% are seen a single time; approximately 5.3% belongs to the top ten. Sample: PBMCs. Receptors originate from a man in his 70s with HTLV-1-associated myelopathy (HAM/TSP). Each CDR3 is given without its conserved first and last residue. Fields, in order: J gene, V gene, CDR3 protein.

>TRBJ1-1|TRBV4-3
ASSQSENTEAF
>TRBJ1-1|TRBV6-5
ASSLDGRNTEAF
>TRBJ2-3|TRBV4-1
ASRGSGTQY
>TRBJ2-7|TRBV7-9
ANSKDMGRGEQY
>TRBJ2-7|TRBV7-2
ASSLRWGSSYEQY
>TRBJ2-5|TRBV20-1
SARDTIQETQY
>TRBJ1-2|TRBV10-3
AISDRGYGYT
>TRBJ2-1|TRBV12-3/TRBV12-4
ASSPGRLNEQF
>TRBJ2-7|TRBV20-1
SLRDSHYEQY
>TRBJ2-2|TRBV5-1
ASSLSGGSTGELF
>TRBJ2-1|TRBV20-1
SASLIRAGAFSDNEQF
>TRBJ2-3|TRBV7-2
ASSSGPVTVGTDTQY
>TRBJ2-1|TRBV11-2
ASGGGVEQF
>TRBJ2-3|TRBV20-1
SARGGNTQY
>TRBJ2-1|TRBV14
AISPPGLPFPNEQF
>TRBJ2-5|TRBV13
ASSLQGGGQETQY
>TRBJ1-1|TRBV14
ASSQDQVRANTEAF
>TRBJ2-7|TRBV4-1
ASSQDPRVVEQY
>TRBJ2-2|TRBV7-2
ASKSRGSRTGELF
>TRBJ2-5|TRBV4-3
ASSPIVYRETQY
>TRBJ1-6|TRBV28
ASSFRSVNSPLH
>TRBJ2-1|TRBV2
ASRGVLNEQF